These 31 T cell receptor beta chains came from one sample sequenced in a study of cytomegalovirus exposure and HLA in healthy donors. The study ran its PCR with 60 Vbeta and 13 Jbeta primers. Assay used: immunoSEQ multiplex PCR; TCRdb lists only in-frame clones, some missing. The profile shows approximately 190,000 clones, over 70% of them singletons. The sequencing input was PBMCs. Receptors were obtained from a man between 35 and 55 years old in good health and CMV-seropositive.

The chain carries TRBV5-6 and TRBJ2-1; TRBD2 agrees at 8 bases. The J segment lost 4 bases and the V segment lost 2 bases, leaving 5 bases of the junction unmatched. CDR1 is SGHDT and CDR2 is YYEEEE in the germline V gene. This CDR3 has 15 amino acids. The DNA of the CDR3 is TGTGCCAGCAGCTTAGGGACTAGTAGGTACAATGAGCAGTTCTTC. Its protein product is CASSLGTSRYNEQFF.

The rearrangement joins TRBV28 to TRBJ2-4; the D gene is possibly TRBD2 (5 bases). CDR1 and CDR2 (germline): MDHEN, SYDVKM. The CDR3 consists of 15 residues. The V end lost 2 bases, the J end lost 7 bases, and 15 bases lay between the germline ends. The CDR3 reads CASSLGPEGANIQYF. The CDR3 nucleotides read TGTGCCAGCAGTTTAGGGCCTGAGGGAGCGAACATTCAGTACTTC.

The genes are TRBV25-1 and TRBJ1-2; possibly TRBD1 for D (6 bases). The V gene lost 2 bases and the J gene lost 8 bases, with 12 bases spanning the gap. Germline V gene data show CDR1 as MGHDK and CDR2 as SYGVNS. CDR3 length equals 13 residues. In nucleotides, the CDR3 is TGTGCCAGCAGTGAAACTACAGGGCAAGGCTACACCTTC. This gives the protein CASSETTGQGYTF.

The rearrangement joins TRBV11-1 to TRBJ2-7; a weak D match, TRBD1 (6 bases). There are 14 residues in the CDR3. Between the trimmed V and J ends, which lost 4 bases and 7 bases, there was a span of 17 bases. Germline lookup yields CDR1 SGHAT and CDR2 FQDESV (reference sequence). CDR3 sequence reads: CASSSNRVLGEQYF. Here the CDR3 DNA reads TGTGCCAGCAGCTCCAACAGGGTATTAGGGGAGCAGTACTTC.

As to this clone: A junction end diverges from the germline sequence, so it may reflect a read error. This rearrangement joins TRBV7-9 to TRBJ1-1; 7 nucleotides line up with TRBD1. This CDR3 is 14 amino acids long. CDR1 and CDR2 (germline): SEHNR, FQNEAQ (reference sequence). This chain's CDR3 is CSSSSGQLNTEAFF. The DNA of the CDR3 is TGTTCCAGCAGCTCGGGACAGTTGAACACTGAAGCTTTCTTT.

This clone was counted a single time. V is TRBV4-1 and J is TRBJ1-1; tentative D call: TRBD1 (5 bases). CDR1 is MGHRA and CDR2 is YSYEKL in the germline V gene. V was cut by 4 bases and J by 3 bases, with 9 bases left in between. The CDR3 totals 13 residues. The chain's CDR3 is CASSPTRDTEAFF. CDR3 coding DNA: TGCGCCAGCAGCCCTACCAGGGACACTGAAGCTTTCTTT.

The chain recombines TRBV19 with TRBJ2-1; 9 bases are a match to TRBD1. The trim removed 1 base at V and 8 bases at J, leaving 6 bases unmatched. CDR1 LNHDA and CDR2 SQIVND come from the germline V gene (reference sequence). CDR3 length equals 15 residues. The CDR3 region is CASSIAGQGQHEQFF. In nucleotides, the CDR3 is TGTGCCAGTAGTATAGCTGGACAGGGGCAACATGAGCAGTTCTTC.

The chain joins TRBV6-4 to TRBJ1-1; D ambiguous. CDR1 and CDR2 from the germline V gene are MRHNA and SNTAGT. This CDR3 has 16 amino acids. The V end lost 3 bases, the J end lost 3 bases, and 17 bases lay between the germline ends. The CDR3 coding sequence is TGTGCCAGCAGTGAGTCAGCGATGAATACCTACACTGAAGCTTTCTTT. Translating gives CASSESAMNTYTEAFF.

The chain is built from TRBV29-1 and TRBJ1-4; the match to TRBD1 covers 8 bases. Germline V gene lookup returns CDR1 SQVTM and CDR2 ANQGSEA. The CDR3 sequence is 14 residues long. With V trimmed by 4 bases and J by 7 bases, 8 bases remained unmatched. The CDR3 DNA sequence: TGCAGCGTTGCCGGACAGGGAAGGAGTGAAAAACTGTTTTTT. As protein: CSVAGQGRSEKLFF.

The gene calls are TRBV6-4 and TRBJ2-1; 10 bases are a match to TRBD1. Germline V gene lookup returns CDR1 MRHNA and CDR2 SNTAGT. The ends lost 6 bases at V and 5 bases at J; junction bases unmatched: 7. The CDR3 is made up of 15 amino acids. CDR3 coding DNA: TGTGCCAGCAGCCGGGACAGGGGTAAAGACAATGAGCAGTTCTTC. Translation gives CASSRDRGKDNEQFF.

J is TRBJ1-1 and V is TRBV2; 9 positions agree with TRBD1. The J segment lost 0 bases and the V segment lost 4 bases, leaving 3 bases of the junction unmatched. The CDR3 runs to 15 residues. Germline CDR1 SNHLY, CDR2 FYNNEI. CDR3 nucleotides: TGTGCCAGCAGTGGGACAGGGGCCCTGAACACTGAAGCTTTCTTT. This sequence encodes CASSGTGALNTEAFF.

The chain uses TRBV7-9 and TRBJ2-1; the match to TRBD1 covers 8 bases. This CDR3 has 14 residues. With 6 bases clipped from V and 6 bases from J, the junction kept 7 bases outside the gene matches. The germline V gene encodes CDR1 SEHNR and CDR2 FQNEAQ (reference sequence). The CDR3 sequence: CASSSRDRTNEQFF. Here the CDR3 DNA reads TGTGCCAGCAGTTCCCGGGACAGGACCAATGAGCAGTTCTTC.

The chain employs TRBV5-1 and TRBJ2-1, with TRBD2 identical over 11 bases. The V gene's germline CDR1 is SGHRS and CDR2 YFSETQ. With 3 bases clipped from V and 5 bases from J, the junction kept 7 bases outside the gene matches. The CDR3 is 16 residues long. The CDR3 here is CASSSPSGRFNNEQFF. The DNA of the CDR3 is TGCGCCAGCAGCTCCCCTAGCGGGAGGTTCAACAATGAGCAGTTCTTC.

In nucleotides, the CDR3 is TGTGCCAGCAGCTCCAACCCGGACAGGGGCTACGAGCAGTACTTC. It translates to CASSSNPDRGYEQYF. The chain links TRBV7-8 to TRBJ2-7; 9 nucleotides align to TRBD1. Trimming took 4 bases from V and 3 from J; bases not matched to a gene: 7. Germline V gives CDR1 SGHVS, CDR2 FQNEAQ. This CDR3 comprises 15 residues. Full variable domain (rest looked up from reference TRBV7-8 and TRBJ2-7): GAGVSQSPRYKVAKRGQDVALRCDPISGHVSLFWYQQALGQGPEFLTYFQNEAQLDKSGLPSDRFFAERPEGSVSTLKIQRTQQEDSAVYLCASSSNPDRGYEQYFGPGTRLTVT.

The chain recombines TRBV19 with TRBJ2-1; D uncertain. CDR3 length equals 14 residues. The germline gives CDR1 LNHDA, CDR2 SQIVND (reference sequence). V gave up 0 bases and J gave up 5 bases, with 8 bases separating them. CDR3 bases: TGTGCCAGTAGTATAGAACGGTTCCACAATGAGCAGTTCTTC. It translates to CASSIERFHNEQFF.

This rearrangement joins TRBV18 to TRBJ1-2; TRBD1 might be the D (6 bases). Germline CDR1 is KGHSH and CDR2 is LQKENI. The CDR3 length is 13 residues. Between the trimmed V and J ends, which lost 3 bases and 6 bases, there was a span of 11 bases. The CDR3 sequence is CASSPSSGDGYTF. The CDR3 nucleotides read TGTGCCAGCTCACCTTCGTCAGGGGATGGCTACACCTTC.

The V and J genes are TRBV19 and TRBJ1-1, with D hard to call. Trimming pared 1 base from V and 6 bases from J, leaving 9 bases between. The CDR3 loop spans 13 amino acids. The V gene's germline CDR1 is LNHDA and CDR2 SQIVND (reference sequence). The CDR3 reads CASSIVEYSEAFF. The DNA of the CDR3 is TGTGCCAGTAGTATAGTTGAGTACTCTGAAGCTTTCTTT.

This chain links TRBV11-2 with TRBJ2-1; D perhaps matches TRBD2 (6 bases). V lost 6 bases and J lost 0, with 9 bases in between. The germline V gene has CDR1 SGHAT and CDR2 FQNNGV. The CDR3 is made up of 14 amino acids. Written as DNA, the CDR3 is TGTGCCAGCAGAAGACTAGACTCCTACAATGAGCAGTTCTTC. Amino acids: CASRRLDSYNEQFF.

J is TRBJ2-5 and V is TRBV5-4; no definite D call. The CDR3 contains 13 residues. CDR1 and CDR2 from the germline V gene are SGHNT and YYREEE (reference sequence). V was pared by 1 base and J by 2 bases, with 6 bases between. The DNA of the CDR3 is TGTGCCAGCAGCTTGTGGCAGCAAGAGACCCAGTACTTC. This codes for CASSLWQQETQYF.

This chain links TRBV29-1 with TRBJ2-3; possible D gene TRBD2, 6 bases. Per germline, CDR1 SQVTM and CDR2 ANQGSEA. The V end lost 3 bases, the J end lost 11 bases, and 12 bases lay between the germline ends. The CDR3 is made up of 11 amino acids. In DNA form, the CDR3 reads TGCAGCGTTGACGGGGGACGTGGGCAGTATTTT. Translated, it gives CSVDGGRGQYF.

J is TRBJ1-1 and V is TRBV14; D possibly corresponds to TRBD1 (5 bases). This CDR3 has 13 residues. The germline CDR1 and CDR2 sequences are SGHDN and FVKESK. The ends were cut back, 4 bases at V and 5 bases at J, with 11 bases in the middle. The CDR3 sequence: CASSLLRGTEAFF. The DNA of the CDR3 is TGTGCCAGCAGCCTCTTACGGGGGACTGAAGCTTTCTTT.

This chain links TRBV19 with TRBJ2-2; tentatively, D is TRBD2 (7 bases). The CDR3 covers 16 residues. The germline V and J ends were trimmed by 7 bases and 5 bases, with 20 bases remaining between them. The germline V gene has CDR1 LNHDA and CDR2 SQIVND (reference sequence). CDR3 sequence reads: CASKPAGARMTGELFF. CDR3 DNA: TGTGCCAGTAAGCCGGCGGGGGCACGAATGACCGGGGAGCTGTTTTTT. The full variable domain, with the rest looked up from reference TRBV19 and TRBJ2-2, is DGGITQSPKYLFRKEGQNVTLSCEQNLNHDAMYWYRQDPGQGLRLIYYSQIVNDFQKGDIAEGYSVSREKKESFPLTVTSAQKNPTAFYLCASKPAGARMTGELFFGEGSRLTVL.

The V call is TRBV30, the J call TRBJ1-2; TRBD1 might be the D (5 bases). The CDR3 length is 14 residues. Germline CDR1 is GTSNPN and CDR2 is SVGIG (reference sequence). V dropped 0 bases and J dropped 3 bases, with 11 bases sitting between them. This chain's CDR3 is CAWSVGGTDYGYTF. CDR3 bases: TGTGCCTGGAGTGTCGGGGGAACCGACTATGGCTACACCTTC.

The genes are TRBV4-3 and TRBJ2-3, with 7 bases identical to TRBD1. Germline loops: CDR1 LGHNA, CDR2 YSLEER. The CDR3 spans 15 residues. Losses at the gene ends were 2 bases for V and 3 bases for J; bases not matched to a gene: 5. The CDR3 DNA sequence: TGCGCCAGCAGCCAAACAGGGGTTGTAACAGATACGCAGTATTTT. It codes for CASSQTGVVTDTQYF.

The V gene is TRBV28, the J gene TRBJ1-1; possibly TRBD1 for D (5 bases). This CDR3 has 16 residues. Germline values: CDR1 MDHEN, CDR2 SYDVKM. The germline V and J ends were trimmed by 3 bases and 0 bases, with 14 bases remaining between them. The CDR3 loop is CASSLAGIPLNTEAFF. The CDR3 nucleotides read TGTGCCAGCAGTTTGGCAGGGATCCCCTTGAACACTGAAGCTTTCTTT. Using reference TRBV28 and TRBJ1-1 for the parts outside the CDR3, the full variable domain is DVKVTQSSRYLVKRTGEKVFLECVQDMDHENMFWYRQDPGLGLRLIYFSYDVKMKEKGDIPEGYSVSREKKERFSLILESASTNQTSMYLCASSLAGIPLNTEAFFGQGTRLTVV.

This chain joins TRBV15 and TRBJ2-7, with a possible D match to TRBD1 (6 bases). Germline V CDR1 and CDR2: LNHNV, YYDKDF (reference sequence). V lost 3 bases, J lost 6 bases, and 15 bases lay in between. CDR3 length: 14 amino acids. The CDR3, as DNA: TGTGCCACCAGCAGGGCGAGGGGGAACTCCGAGCAGTACTTC. It yields the protein CATSRARGNSEQYF.

The chain links TRBV9 to TRBJ1-5; 10 nucleotides match TRBD1. This CDR3 contains 14 residues. Germline-derived CDR1 and CDR2 are SGDLS and YYNGEE. The J segment lost 7 bases and the V segment lost 4 bases, leaving 5 bases of the junction unmatched. The CDR3 region is CASSLRDRGQPQHF. The CDR3 region has the DNA TGTGCCAGCAGCCTACGGGACAGGGGACAGCCCCAGCATTTT.

V gene TRBV5-4 combines with J gene TRBJ2-7; D is unresolved. In germline, CDR1 is SGHNT, CDR2 YYREEE (reference sequence). The CDR3 covers 15 residues. Trimming left V 1 base short and J 0 bases short, with 11 bases between. The CDR3 loop reads CASSLNRGSSYEQYF. In DNA, the CDR3 is TGTGCCAGCAGCTTGAATAGAGGTAGCTCCTACGAGCAGTACTTC.

This chain links TRBV7-8 with TRBJ1-1, with 8 bases identical to TRBD1. CDR3 length: 16 residues. Looked up from germline, CDR1 is SGHVS and CDR2 is FQNEAQ. The junction had 10 bases not matched to a gene; V was cut back by 0 bases and J by 7 bases. CDR3 sequence: CASSLAPTGDYGEAFF. In nucleotides, the CDR3 is TGTGCCAGCAGCTTAGCTCCGACAGGGGATTATGGTGAAGCTTTCTTT.

This clone has a single count. The chain employs TRBV5-5 and TRBJ1-2, with TRBD1 as a possible D gene (5 bases). Germline V gene data show CDR1 as SGHKS and CDR2 as YYEKEE (reference sequence). CDR3 length: 18 residues. V lost 1 base, J lost 1 base, and 20 bases lay in between. CDR3 DNA: TGTGCCAGCAGCTTGAAGGTGGCAGGGAACTCCATTAACTATGGCTACACCTTC. Its translation: CASSLKVAGNSINYGYTF.

The genes are TRBV6-5 and TRBJ2-7; D is ambiguous. V was cut by 6 bases and J by 4 bases, with 10 bases left in between. The CDR3 has 12 amino acids. The V gene's germline CDR1 is MNHEY and CDR2 SVGAGI. The DNA of the CDR3 is TGTGCCAGCAGCTCGACACCTTACGAGCAGTACTTC. Translation gives CASSSTPYEQYF.